This TCR beta chain derives from a study of T cell responses to AZD1222 COVID-19 vaccine listed by TCRdb under 2021. In the study overall: AZD1222 recipients given second doses at about 4 weeks or at about 12 weeks were pooled, since spike-specific TCR depth and breadth were not found to differ between the two schedules. TCR sequencing covered 233 trial participants: 200 to 220 given two doses of AZD1222 and approximately 26 given two doses of MenACWY control vaccine. Trial participants were enrolled by age into 18-55, 56-69 and 70-plus year subgroups, with about 150, 28 and 57 TCR-sequenced participants respectively.

The label giving this sample's time point can be read as: baseline before first vaccination. Samples from vaccinated people were obtained from the UK trials COV001 and COV002, which included a single-blind randomized controlled phase 2/3 trial of AZD1222 (ChAdOx1 nCoV-19) in healthy adults. For TCRbeta chain sequencing, PBMC samples were collected from trial participants at day 0 and at day 28 after the second dose. What the work shows at the level of the full study, not this receptor alone: Participants were mostly white British, with more females than males. The authors suggested clonal diversity may have been underestimated. After two AZD1222 doses, both the breadth and the depth of spike-specific TCRs were significantly higher than at day 0 and than in MenACWY recipients. Epitopes outside the regions mutated in the B.1.351 and B.1.1.7 variants were reportedly recognized by nearly half of the unique spike-specific TCRs. No day 14 peak-response samples were available, so repertoires were characterized only after the peak T cell response. Vaccine-associated CD4 TCRs spanned the whole spike protein, with dominant responses in regions 160-218 and 743-854. Only 5 to 7 AZD1222 recipients were SARS-CoV-2 seropositive at baseline, limiting conclusions about previously exposed vaccinees. In the small 56-69-year group, the increase in depth fell short of significance, most likely because of low power.

The CDR3, from cysteine to phenylalanine, totals 15 residues. Of all the DNA, just the CDR3 is kept, 45 bases in frame from base 1. For CDR1 and CDR2, the germline V gene lists SGHRS and YFSETQ. Trimmed from V: 3 bases; trimmed from J: 4 bases; junction bases lacking a gene match: 5. Details on this clone: The target of this receptor is not known. No base quality information exists; no much larger clone differs at one position.

The CDR3 regions of human TCRbeta chains were subjected to immunosequencing. Under the source paper's analysis protocol: TCRs in the repertoires were matched against a reference library of SARS-CoV-2-specific TCRs that had been generated with the MIRA antigen-specificity platform. Breadth was defined as the fraction of unique TCRs that were SARS-CoV-2-associated, and depth was defined as the fraction of total T cells that were SARS-CoV-2-associated. Using the MIRA data, each spike-specific TCR was mapped to the spike region that the TCR reacts to and placed in a CD4 or CD8 class. Log10-transformed breadth and depth values were compared by one-way ANOVA with Sidak's multiple comparisons tests. TCRdb's version of the immuneACCESS table is confined to in-frame rearrangements and falls short of the full clone set. An unresolved V gene accounts for under half of the shortfall where checked; the remainder is of unknown origin. Clonal size and the V and J genes are those of that table, whereas D and trimming came from the DNA. The sample table lists around 140,000 clones, roughly 89% of them with a count of one. The ten largest clones take up roughly 1.8% of the sample.

Here the chain combines TRBV5-1 and TRBJ2-2, with 8 central nucleotides matching TRBD2. The TCR comes from an adult in good health. Sequencing used peripheral blood, obtained on day 0 of AZD1222 vaccination. The CDR3 protein: CASSSGLGITGELFF. The DNA sequence is TGCGCCAGCAGCTCGGGACTAGGTATCACCGGGGAGCTGTTTTTT. Reference TRBV5-1 and TRBJ2-2 proteins supply the regions before and after the CDR3; the full variable domain is: KAGVTQTPRYLIKTRGQQVTLSCSPISGHRSVSWYQQTPGQGLQFLFEYFSETQRNKGNFPGRFSGRQFSNSRSEMNVSTLELGDSALYLCASSSGLGITGELFFGEGSRLTVL.